Below, 29 T cell receptor beta chains from the same sample are listed, as sequenced in a study of blood T cell repertoires in COVID-19. Assay: immunoSEQ multiplex PCR; the TCRdb copy retains only in-frame clones and omits some. Here the sample spans 150,000 to 200,000 clones, about 80% being singletons. The sequencing sample was made of peripheral blood. Receptors originate from a human donor in a cohort sampled during active COVID-19.

The chain combines TRBV5-1 with TRBJ1-3; 8 nucleotides agree with TRBD1. V was clipped by 3 bases and J by 4 bases; unmatched bases: 6. Per germline, CDR1 SGHRS and CDR2 YFSETQ. The CDR3 extends over 15 amino acids. The CDR3 spells CASSWETGAGNTIYF. The CDR3 DNA reads as TGCGCCAGCAGCTGGGAGACAGGGGCGGGAAACACCATATATTTT.

The rearrangement joins TRBV5-1 to TRBJ2-2, with TRBD2 matching 10 bases. The CDR3 sequence is 18 residues long. The V and J ends lost 4 bases and 3 bases, in that order; junction bases with no gene match: 12. Germline V lookup: CDR1 SGHRS, CDR2 YFSETQ. The CDR3 DNA sequence: TGCGCCAGCAGCCAAAGCCCTAGCGGGGGATTGGACACCGGGGAGCTGTTTTTT. Amino acid sequence: CASSQSPSGGLDTGELFF.

V is TRBV7-3 and J is TRBJ2-7, with 8 bases matching TRBD2. There are 14 residues in the CDR3. With 1 base clipped from V and 6 bases from J, the junction kept 5 bases outside the gene matches. The germline V gene encodes CDR1 SGHTA and CDR2 FQGTGA. CDR3 bases: TGTGCCAGCAGCTTAAGCGGGGGGTCGACCGAGCAGTACTTC. This encodes CASSLSGGSTEQYF.

The J gene is TRBJ2-7, the V gene TRBV13; D perhaps matches TRBD1 (5 bases). This CDR3 is built from 13 residues. Trimming pared 5 bases from V and 4 bases from J, leaving 12 bases between. CDR1 and CDR2 from the germline V gene are PRHDT and FYEKMQ (reference sequence). Here the CDR3 reads CASSIGHEYEQYF. CDR3 in DNA: TGTGCCAGCAGCATCGGACACGAATACGAGCAGTACTTC.

This chain connects TRBV18 to TRBJ1-4, with 10 bases lining up with TRBD1. J was trimmed by 4 bases and V by 5 bases; bases with no gene match: 7. The CDR3 sequence is 16 residues long. Germline lookup yields CDR1 KGHSH and CDR2 LQKENI. This CDR3 reads CASSFRTGGDNEKLFF. The DNA of the CDR3 is TGTGCCAGCTCATTTCGGACAGGGGGAGATAATGAAAAACTGTTTTTT.

The J gene is TRBJ2-3, the V gene TRBV5-1; TRBD2 matches 8 bases. Germline lookup yields CDR1 SGHRS and CDR2 YFSETQ. The CDR3 length is 14 residues. Germline trimming cut 5 bases from V and 1 base from J; bases unmatched to any gene: 3. Here the CDR3 DNA reads TGCGCCAGCAGTTTAGCGGGACGCACAGATACGCAGTATTTT. It yields the protein CASSLAGRTDTQYF.

The chain couples TRBV5-8 to TRBJ2-3, with TRBD1 matching 8 bases. In germline, CDR1 is SGHTS, CDR2 YDEGEE. This CDR3 comprises 15 residues. V gave up 4 bases and J gave up 4 bases; unmatched junction bases: 8. CDR3 region: CASSGGQAYPDTQYF. The CDR3 DNA reads as TGTGCCAGCAGCGGGGGACAGGCATACCCAGATACGCAGTATTTT.

About this clone: The sample carries other DNA sequences with the same CDR3. The chain links TRBV12-3 or TRBV12-4 to TRBJ1-1; the match to TRBD1 covers 7 bases. There are 13 residues in the CDR3. With 3 bases clipped from V and 5 bases from J, the junction kept 3 bases outside the gene matches. CDR3 sequence: CASSFSGGTEAFF. The CDR3 DNA follows: TGTGCCAGCAGTTTCTCAGGGGGGACTGAAGCTTTCTTT.

V and J are TRBV6-5 and TRBJ2-2; a weak D match, TRBD2 (5 bases). Germline CDR1 MNHEY, CDR2 SVGAGI. This CDR3 is built from 15 residues. Trimming removed 5 bases at V and 7 bases at J, with 17 bases between. CDR3 in DNA: TGTGCCAGCAGTCCTTGGACTGGGCAGGTCGGGGAGCTGTTTTTT. Residues: CASSPWTGQVGELFF.

V usage is TRBV5-1 and J usage is TRBJ2-4; 8 nucleotides line up with TRBD2. The CDR3 covers 16 residues. J gave up 6 bases and V 0 bases, and 8 bases lay outside the gene matches. CDR1 is SGHRS and CDR2 is YFSETQ in the germline V gene. The CDR3: CASSLVPGGVGNIQYF. The CDR3 DNA sequence: TGCGCCAGCAGCTTGGTCCCGGGAGGGGTAGGAAACATTCAGTACTTC. Based on the CDR3 plus reference TRBV5-1 and TRBJ2-4, the full variable domain is KAGVTQTPRYLIKTRGQQVTLSCSPISGHRSVSWYQQTPGQGLQFLFEYFSETQRNKGNFPGRFSGRQFSNSRSEMNVSTLELGDSALYLCASSLVPGGVGNIQYFGAGTRLSVL.

The gene calls are TRBV7-8 and TRBJ1-2; D not certain. Deletions cut 5 bases from V and 0 bases from J, with 4 bases between. This CDR3 comprises 12 residues. Germline assignment: CDR1 SGHVS and CDR2 FQNEAQ. This chain's CDR3 is CASSPANYGYTF. In DNA form, the CDR3 reads TGTGCCAGCAGCCCCGCTAACTATGGCTACACCTTC. Drawing the rest from reference TRBV7-8 and TRBJ1-2, the complete variable domain is GAGVSQSPRYKVAKRGQDVALRCDPISGHVSLFWYQQALGQGPEFLTYFQNEAQLDKSGLPSDRFFAERPEGSVSTLKIQRTQQEDSAVYLCASSPANYGYTFGSGTRLTVV.

The chain couples TRBV7-9 to TRBJ1-1; the D is unclear. Trimming stripped 5 bases from V and 3 bases from J, with 16 bases between. Germline V lookup: CDR1 SEHNR, CDR2 FQNEAQ (reference sequence). The CDR3 length is 15 residues. Here the CDR3 reads CASSRGRTLDTEAFF. CDR3 nucleotide sequence: TGTGCCAGCAGCCGAGGGAGGACCTTGGACACTGAAGCTTTCTTT.

The J gene is TRBJ1-1, the V gene TRBV2; D possibly corresponds to TRBD1 (6 bases). The germline V gene has CDR1 SNHLY and CDR2 FYNNEI. This CDR3 region has 13 residues. Trimming removed 3 bases from V and 4 bases from J, with 9 bases in between. The CDR3 sequence: CASSDTGSTEAFF. The DNA for the CDR3 is TGTGCCAGCAGTGATACAGGGAGCACTGAAGCTTTCTTT.

The gene calls are TRBV6-6 and TRBJ1-1; tentatively, D is TRBD1 (6 bases). CDR3 size: 13 residues. Germline CDR1 MNHNY, CDR2 SVGAGI (reference sequence). Trimming took 5 bases from V and 10 from J, leaving 17 bases between them. The CDR3 DNA is TGTGCCAGCAGTCATGGACAGCTTCTAGGAGCTTTCTTT. Its translation: CASSHGQLLGAFF.

V and J are TRBV21-1 and TRBJ1-5. TRBV21-1 is shown as a pseudogene. CDR3 length equals 15 residues. The CDR3 region has the DNA TGTGCCAGCAGCAAAGGTGAGGAGGGGTGTCAGCCCCAGCATTTT. Protein product: CASSKGEEGCQPQHF.

The chain employs TRBV5-5 and TRBJ1-1, with TRBD1 matching over 7 bases. CDR1 and CDR2 (germline): SGHKS, YYEKEE (reference sequence). This CDR3 has 15 residues. V was pared by 1 base and J by 4 bases, with 7 bases of the junction left unmatched. CDR3 sequence: CASSLIDRVLTEAFF. DNA for the CDR3: TGTGCCAGCAGCTTGATTGACAGGGTCCTCACTGAAGCTTTCTTT.

This clone has just a few counts. The chain uses TRBV30 and TRBJ2-7; possible D gene TRBD2, 6 bases. The V end was cut by 2 bases, the J end by 5 bases, with 16 bases between. The length of the CDR3 is 14 residues. CDR1 and CDR2 from the germline V gene are GTSNPN and SVGIG (reference sequence). As DNA, the CDR3 is TGTGCCTGGAGTCCGGGGACTTGGGGGGACGAGCAGTACTTC. Protein product: CAWSPGTWGDEQYF.

The chain joins TRBV30 to TRBJ1-2, with 7 bases identical to TRBD1. After removal of 0 bases from V and 8 bases from J, the junction contained 6 bases not matched to a gene. Germline values: CDR1 GTSNPN, CDR2 SVGIG (reference sequence). The CDR3 has 13 residues. Written as DNA, the CDR3 is TGTGCCTGGAGTGTAGGGACAGCCCAGGGCTACACCTTC. It codes for CAWSVGTAQGYTF.

The V and J genes are TRBV12-3 or TRBV12-4 and TRBJ1-2; unclear D gene. The V end was cut by 8 bases, the J end by 8 bases, with 12 bases between. CDR3 length: 11 amino acids. The CDR3 DNA sequence: TGTGCCAGCTCCCGCCGGGAGGGCTACACCTTC. Encoded protein: CASSRREGYTF.

The chain recombines TRBV7-6 with TRBJ2-3, with D possibly being TRBD2 (5 bases). Germline CDR1 SGHVS, CDR2 FNYEAQ. This CDR3 is 15 amino acids long. The V and J ends lost 5 bases and 2 bases respectively, with 14 bases between them. The CDR3 reads CASSPYVGDTDTQYF. In nucleotides, the CDR3 is TGTGCCAGCAGCCCCTACGTCGGGGACACAGATACGCAGTATTTT.

This clone was observed a few times. The CDR3 sequence: CSVEAGRGGYTF. CDR3 bases: TGCAGCGTTGAGGCCGGGAGGGGAGGCTACACCTTC. The rearrangement links TRBV29-1 to TRBJ1-2, with D perhaps TRBD1 (5 bases). The V and J ends lost 3 bases and 8 bases respectively, with 13 bases between them. The V gene's germline CDR1 is SQVTM and CDR2 ANQGSEA. The CDR3 length is 12 residues.

This clone was seen a handful of times. The chain employs TRBV11-2 and TRBJ1-5; 7 bases map to TRBD1. The germline V gene has CDR1 SGHAT and CDR2 FQNNGV. The CDR3 runs 15 residues. V lost 5 bases and J lost 0; bases outside the gene matches: 4. Written as DNA, the CDR3 is TGTGCCAGCAGCATGGACAGGAATAGCAATCAGCCCCAGCATTTT. Its protein is CASSMDRNSNQPQHF.

The CDR3 spells CASSLLVRDTGELFF. The CDR3 coding sequence is TGTGCCAGCAGCCTGCTGGTTCGGGACACCGGGGAGCTGTTTTTT. This chain links TRBV6-2 or TRBV6-3 with TRBJ2-2; unclear D gene. The V end lost 6 bases, the J end lost 3 bases, and 14 bases lay between the germline ends. The germline CDR1 and CDR2 sequences are MNHEY and SVGEGT. The CDR3 has 15 residues.

This clone was observed once. The genes are TRBV4-1 and TRBJ2-7, with 8 bases lining up with TRBD1. The CDR3 has 15 amino acids. With 0 bases clipped from V and 4 bases from J, the junction kept 5 bases outside the gene matches. CDR1 and CDR2 (germline): MGHRA, YSYEKL. CDR3 residues: CASSQEWTGSYEQYF. DNA for the CDR3: TGCGCCAGCAGCCAAGAGTGGACAGGGAGTTACGAGCAGTACTTC.

The J gene is TRBJ2-7, the V gene TRBV6-2 or TRBV6-3; 8 positions agree with TRBD2. After removal of 7 bases from V and 3 bases from J, the junction contained 8 bases not matched to a gene. The CDR3 has 14 residues. The germline V gene encodes CDR1 MNHEY and CDR2 SVGEGT. The CDR3: CASTPGGLYYEQYF. CDR3 sequence (DNA): TGTGCCAGCACCCCGGGGGGGCTTTACTACGAGCAGTACTTC.

The chain recombines TRBV3-1 (or the pseudogene TRBV3-2) with TRBJ2-5; 10 nucleotides align to TRBD2. Germline loops: CDR1 LGHDT, CDR2 YNNKEL (reference sequence). V was clipped by 4 bases and J by 5 bases; unmatched bases: 10. CDR3 length: 16 amino acids. The CDR3 region is CASSPPAGGLSETQYF. In DNA form, the CDR3 reads TGTGCCAGCAGCCCCCCAGCGGGGGGGCTCTCCGAGACCCAGTACTTC.

V gene TRBV4-1 combines with J gene TRBJ2-7; 8 nucleotides line up with TRBD2. The V segment lost 3 bases and the J segment 0 bases; nucleotides outside the gene matches: 13. The germline V gene has CDR1 MGHRA and CDR2 YSYEKL. The CDR3 loop spans 18 amino acids. CDR3 sequence (DNA): TGCGCCAGCAGCCACACACCAGGTGGGCGGGGGGACTCCTACGAGCAGTACTTC. It is translated as CASSHTPGGRGDSYEQYF.

The V gene is TRBV27, the J gene TRBJ1-1, with 7 bases lining up with TRBD1. Germline trimming cut 7 bases from V and 4 bases from J; bases unmatched to any gene: 9. CDR3 length: 14 residues. CDR1 is MNHEY and CDR2 is SMNVEV in the germline V gene (reference sequence). The CDR3 here is CASTVGGEGTEAFF. The DNA of the CDR3 is TGTGCCAGCACCGTAGGGGGCGAGGGCACTGAAGCTTTCTTT.

The chain links TRBV7-2 to TRBJ1-2, with 11 bases lining up with TRBD1. CDR1 and CDR2 (germline): SGHTA, FQGNSA. CDR3 size: 14 residues. Germline trimming cut 5 bases from V and 8 bases from J; bases unmatched to any gene: 7. CDR3 region: CASSPGTGGRGYTF. In nucleotides, the CDR3 is TGTGCCAGCAGCCCCGGGACAGGGGGACGAGGCTACACCTTC.